In this sample, the clone carrying this T cell receptor (beta chain) turned up many times. The data belong to a study of blood T cells in healthy people across ages. Primers used in a second PCR of about 7 to 12 cycles were a sample-barcoded 5' primer and a J-beta primer mix. From the 5' RACE reads, TCRdb called clonotypes with MiXCR, one entry per CDR3 protein. The sample holds over a million distinct CDR3 sequences; approximately 26% are singletons and the top ten take approximately 0.7%. The same sample was also studied in work on T cells of mothers and their children. That work states: Each child contributed some 3 million TCR beta CDR3 reads, while each mother contributed over 9 million.

The sample comprised blood. The sequence derives from a girl aged 2 to 10 in good health.

CDR3 sequence reads: CASSDTEAFF. The CDR3 bases are TGTGCCAGCAGCGACACTGAAGCTTTCTTT. J is TRBJ1-1 and V is TRBV28; no clear D gene. Germline CDR1 and CDR2: MDHEN and SYDVKM. Trimming took 6 bases from V and 3 from J, leaving 2 bases between them. The CDR3 sequence is 10 residues long.